These 4 T cell receptor beta chains originate from one sample sequenced in a study of CD8 T cells in ankylosing spondylitis. Study-wide results and limits: About 8 highly homologous variants made up a TCR beta motif, and this motif appeared characteristic of ankylosing spondylitis blood.

TCRdb fed the 5' RACE reads into MiXCR, producing one record per CDR3 protein. The sample includes around 770,000 distinct CDR3 sequences, approximately 12% of them seen just once. These receptors' targets are unknown. The material sequenced was blood, either unsorted or a sorted T cell fraction (not recorded which). These receptor sequences come from a male donor with ankylosing spondylitis.

The sample holds a few counts of this clonotype. The chain uses TRBV10-2 and TRBJ2-3; 13 bases map to TRBD2. The ends lost 4 bases at V and 3 bases at J; junction bases unmatched: 7. The CDR3 sequence is 17 residues long. Germline-derived CDR1 and CDR2 are WSHSY and SAAADI. The CDR3 reads CASSGGQGLAGTDTQYF. CDR3 in DNA: TGCGCCAGCAGTGGGGGGCAGGGACTAGCGGGAACAGATACGCAGTATTTT.

The chain carries TRBV3-1 and TRBJ1-1; D not resolved. Per the germline V gene, CDR1 is LGHDT and CDR2 is YNNKEL (reference sequence). The CDR3 sequence is 14 residues long. The V end was cut by 4 bases, the J end by 1 base, with 10 bases between. The CDR3 loop reads CASSPPASNTEAFF. The CDR3 DNA sequence: TGTGCCAGCAGCCCCCCGGCATCGAACACTGAAGCTTTCTTT. The full variable domain, in which reference TRBV3-1 and TRBJ1-1 provide the parts outside the CDR3, is DTAVSQTPKYLVTQMGNDKSIKCEQNLGHDTMYWYKQDSKKFLKIMFSYNNKELIINETVPNRFSPKSPDKAHLNLHINSLELGDSAVYFCASSPPASNTEAFFGQGTRLTVV.

This clonotype was detected many times. V and J are TRBV7-2 and TRBJ2-1; D not certain. This CDR3 is built from 14 residues. The germline CDR1 and CDR2 sequences are SGHTA and FQGNSA. The germline V and J ends were trimmed by 1 base and 7 bases, with 11 bases remaining between them. CDR3 residues: CASSLVSASNEQFF. In nucleotides, the CDR3 is TGTGCCAGCAGCTTAGTGTCGGCTTCTAATGAGCAGTTCTTC.

The V and J genes are TRBV28 and TRBJ2-1; 9 nucleotides line up with TRBD2. Trimming at V came to 5 bases and at J to 3 bases, leaving 17 bases not matched to a gene. The CDR3 is 19 residues long. The V gene's germline CDR1 is MDHEN and CDR2 SYDVKM. This CDR3 is CASSPRDLGASGDYNEQFF. The CDR3, as DNA: TGTGCCAGCAGTCCCCGGGATTTAGGGGCTAGCGGGGACTACAATGAGCAGTTCTTC.